Listed below are T cell receptor beta chains from one sample, sequenced in a study of metastatic and nonmetastatic thyroid tumors. TCRdb re-called the PCR reads via MiXCR. Of 20,000 to 25,000 clones in the sample, around 13% are singletons; the top ten hold around 22%. The specimen was blood. The receptors stem from a female donor with papillary thyroid cancer or a benign thyroid nodule (not recorded which). Some clones in this sample may be carry-over from other donors' samples. The CDR3 runs from the conserved cysteine through the conserved F or W. The D gene is left open where the match is weak. Size is stated for part of the rows, as once, few or many counts, or as a class when the clone is expanded.

size: NA
D: NA
J: TRBJ2-3
V: TRBV11-2
DNA: TGTGCCAGCAGCCCTAGGTGGGCTAGCACCCTGGGGGCAGATACGCAGTATTTT
CDR3: CASSPRWASTLGADTQYF

size: many
D: NA
J: TRBJ2-7
V: TRBV6-1
DNA: TGTGCCAGCAGTTCCGCCTGGGGCTCCGAGCAGTACTTC
CDR3: CASSSAWGSEQYF

size: once
D: NA
J: TRBJ2-6
V: TRBV19
DNA: TGTGCCAGTAGTATATTAGCCTCTGGGGCCAACGTACTGACTTTC
CDR3: CASSILASGANVLTF

size: many
D: TRBD2
J: TRBJ2-1
V: TRBV7-6
DNA: TGTGCCAGCAGCCCTCGGACTAGCGGCACCTTTTACAATGAGCAGTTCTTC
CDR3: CASSPRTSGTFYNEQFF

size: many
D: NA
J: TRBJ1-1
V: TRBV19
DNA: TGTGCCAGTAGTCGGGGGGGCCCCTCGAACACTGAAGCTTTCTTT
CDR3: CASSRGGPSNTEAFF

size: many
D: NA
J: TRBJ1-1
V: TRBV7-9
DNA: TGTGCCAGCAGCTTAAAGTCATCGAACACTGAAGCTTTCTTT
CDR3: CASSLKSSNTEAFF

size: many
D: NA
J: TRBJ2-7
V: TRBV4-2
DNA: TGTGCCAGCGCTGACACCTCAATTTCCTACGAGCAGTACTTC
CDR3: CASADTSISYEQYF

size: NA
D: NA
J: TRBJ2-1
V: TRBV18
DNA: TGTGCCACGGCGCGGAACAATGAGCAGTTCTTC
CDR3: CATARNNEQFF

size: few
D: NA
J: TRBJ1-1
V: TRBV7-9
DNA: TGTGCCAGCAGCGATGTGACAGACTTTGGAGCTTTCTTT
CDR3: CASSDVTDFGAFF

size: NA
D: NA
J: TRBJ2-2
V: TRBV27
DNA: TGTGCCAGCAGAAGGCCGGGACCGAACACCGGGGAGCTGTTTTTT
CDR3: CASRRPGPNTGELFF

size: medium-sized
D: TRBD2
J: TRBJ2-2
V: TRBV5-1
DNA: TGCGCCAGCAGCTTGGACGGGGAGGGCACCGGGGAGCTGTTTTTT
CDR3: CASSLDGEGTGELFF

size: few
D: NA
J: TRBJ1-6
V: TRBV6-4
DNA: TGTGCCAGCAGTGACCCAAACAGGGAATCACCCCTCCACTTT
CDR3: CASSDPNRESPLHF

size: many
D: NA
J: TRBJ2-5
V: TRBV7-2
DNA: TGTGCCAGCAGCTTACAGGGGGAGACCCAGTACTTC
CDR3: CASSLQGETQYF

size: NA
D: NA
J: TRBJ1-2
V: TRBV12-3/TRBV12-4
DNA: TGTGCCAGCAGCACCCGGAGGGGCAATGGCTACACCTTC
CDR3: CASSTRRGNGYTF

size: NA
D: NA
J: TRBJ2-1
V: TRBV28
DNA: TGTGCCAGCAGTTTAAATCCAGGAGTGGGAGATGAGCAGTTCTTC
CDR3: CASSLNPGVGDEQFF

size: many
D: NA
J: TRBJ1-1
V: TRBV5-1
DNA: TGCGCCAGCAGCTTGTATCGGGGAAACATGAACACTGAAGCTTTCTTT
CDR3: CASSLYRGNMNTEAFF

size: many
D: NA
J: TRBJ2-2
V: TRBV6-1
DNA: TGTGCCAGCAGTTCAGGGACCGGGGAGCTGTTTTTT
CDR3: CASSSGTGELFF

size: many
D: NA
J: TRBJ1-6
V: TRBV5-4
DNA: TGTGCCAGCAGCTTGGATCAGTCGAGAACTAATTCACCCCTCCACTTT
CDR3: CASSLDQSRTNSPLHF

size: medium-sized
D: TRBD1
J: TRBJ1-5
V: TRBV6-1
DNA: TGTGCCAGCAGTGCCCTGACAGGGGGAGGGGGTCAGCCCCAGCATTTT
CDR3: CASSALTGGGGQPQHF

size: many
D: TRBD1
J: TRBJ2-3
V: TRBV6-1
DNA: TGTGCCAGCTGCCCGGGACAGCTTAGCACAGATACGCAGTATTTT
CDR3: CASCPGQLSTDTQYF

size: medium-sized
D: NA
J: TRBJ1-2
V: TRBV6-1
DNA: TGTGCCAGCGGTCGCTGGGGGACGGAGGGGGGCTACACCTTC
CDR3: CASGRWGTEGGYTF

size: many
D: NA
J: TRBJ1-3
V: TRBV19
DNA: TGTGCCAGTAGTACACCGTTGCACTCTGGAAACACCATATATTTT
CDR3: CASSTPLHSGNTIYF

size: many
D: TRBD1
J: TRBJ1-2
V: TRBV2
DNA: TGTGCCAGCGGCCCCCGTCTAGGGGGCGCCCTAGGAGGCTACACCTTC
CDR3: CASGPRLGGALGGYTF

size: many
D: NA
J: TRBJ1-5
V: TRBV20-1
DNA: TGCAGTGCTACCGACGGGGGTGTCCGCCAGCCCCAGCATTTT
CDR3: CSATDGGVRQPQHF

size: few
D: TRBD1
J: TRBJ2-4
V: TRBV3-1
DNA: TGTGCCAGCAGCCGCGGGACAGGGGGGAACATTCAGTACTTC
CDR3: CASSRGTGGNIQYF

size: NA
D: TRBD2
J: TRBJ2-1
V: TRBV3-1
DNA: TGTGCCAGCAGCCAAGTTAGCGGGGGGGCCAATGAGCAGTTCTTC
CDR3: CASSQVSGGANEQFF

size: few
D: NA
J: TRBJ2-7
V: TRBV12-3/TRBV12-4
DNA: TGTGCCAGCAGTGAGGGGGGAGGGGCCTACGAGCAGTACTTC
CDR3: CASSEGGGAYEQYF

size: many
D: TRBD1
J: TRBJ1-1
V: TRBV6-1
DNA: TGTGCCAGCGGCCCCGGGACAGGGTACACTGAAGCTTCCTTT
CDR3: CASGPGTGYTEASF

size: many
D: NA
J: TRBJ2-2
V: TRBV25-1
DNA: TGTGCCAGCAGTACGTCAATCGCGAACACCGGGGAGCTGTTTTTT
CDR3: CASSTSIANTGELFF

size: many
D: NA
J: TRBJ2-5
V: TRBV7-2
DNA: TGTGCCAGCAGCTTGATGGGTCGGGAGACCCAGTACTTC
CDR3: CASSLMGRETQYF

size: NA
D: TRBD2
J: TRBJ2-3
V: TRBV20-1
DNA: TGCAGTGCTAGGCAGCGGGGGGCCCTTCGGGATACGCAGTATTTT
CDR3: CSARQRGALRDTQYF

size: many
D: TRBD2
J: TRBJ2-1
V: TRBV5-1
DNA: TGCGCCAGCAGCTTGGCTGGGACTAGCGGGGGCAATGAGCAGTTCTTC
CDR3: CASSLAGTSGGNEQFF

size: many
D: NA
J: TRBJ1-2
V: TRBV6-1
DNA: TGTGCCAGCAGTTCGATCAGGGGATTGCGATATGGCTACACCTTC
CDR3: CASSSIRGLRYGYTF

size: NA
D: NA
J: TRBJ2-5
V: TRBV5-1
DNA: TGCGCCAGCAGCTCGGAGAAAGAGACCCAGTACTTC
CDR3: CASSSEKETQYF

size: many
D: TRBD1
J: TRBJ2-3
V: TRBV19
DNA: TGTGCCAGTAGTAAGGACAGGGTCACCTCAGATACGCAGTATTTT
CDR3: CASSKDRVTSDTQYF

size: many
D: TRBD1
J: TRBJ1-1
V: TRBV28
DNA: TGTGCCAGCAGTGCTACGGGACAGGGAAATTCTTTCTTT
CDR3: CASSATGQGNSFF

size: medium-sized
D: NA
J: TRBJ2-7
V: TRBV27
DNA: TGTGCCAGCAGTTTTGACGGCTACTCCTACGAGCAGTACTTC
CDR3: CASSFDGYSYEQYF